Detailed here is one TCR beta chain. It lacks a known antigen. Nothing much larger sits one base from this clone, and base qualities are not available. TCRbeta CDR3 regions were amplified from genomic DNA by means of the immunoSEQ Assay, a bias-controlled multiplex PCR. In the original analysis: The number of nucleated cells in each sample was estimated from the amplification of reference gene primers within the assay. To quantify the absolute abundance of each unique TCRbeta CDR3 rearrangement, sequence reads were collapsed and filtered. For each sample, productive Simpson clonality was calculated as the square root of Simpson's diversity index over productive rearrangements. Here the immuneACCESS table is served through TCRdb, limited to in-frame sequences with V and J called. Missing clones are a known gap in these copies; in checked studies unresolved V genes cover under half, and the rest lacks a known reason. Clonal size and the V and J genes are those of that table, whereas D and trimming came from the DNA. This sample is represented by 450,000 to 600,000 clones; roughly nine tenths of them were singletons. The top ten clones comprise 0.7% of the sample.

This entry is derived from a study of blood T cell repertoires in COVID-19 (TCRdb year 2020). Study-level background: Collaborator samples came from the United States, Italy and Spain and covered acute and convalescent phases of COVID-19. Samples were obtained from the ongoing ImmuneRACE study (first 160 participants) and from roughly 1,300 subjects provided by 6 global collaborators. A freely available public database, intended as a resource for researchers studying the immune response to SARS-CoV-2, is where the repertoires were released. A de-identified subject ID, COVID-19 status, age in years and sex were almost always included in the sample metadata. The prospective study material was composed of cDNA or gDNA derived from T cells, B-cell-depleted T cells, or PBMCs. Where available, HLA class I and class II types were taken from metadata supplied by the sample provider and were not determined by assay-based typing. Deeply sampled blood TCRbeta repertoires from subjects exposed to, actively infected with, or recovered from COVID-19 were included in the dataset. Results and caveats for the whole study, not just this receptor: The quantity of clinical and demographic metadata differed by source and by participant and was supplied without curation.

Participants in the prospective study were aged about 18 to 95 years, lived in approximately 26 United States geographic areas, and enrolled through a virtual design. In the prospective study, participants were assigned to cohorts based on the clinical history participants reported in a screening survey and a study questionnaire. ImmuneRACE Cohort 3 recovered participants were defined by two consecutive negative NP/OP PCR tests, healthcare professional clearance, or symptom resolution. In the prospective study, mobile phlebotomists collected whole blood, serum and a nasopharyngeal or oropharyngeal swab from each participant. Additional blood draws and questionnaires over an approximately 2-month period could optionally be provided by prospective study participants. Before DNA extraction, blood samples from the prospective study were shipped at room temperature or frozen. The CDR3 runs 15 residues from the cysteine to the phenylalanine. Only the CDR3 DNA is retained, 45 bases long and in frame from the first base. Between the V and J ends, shortened by 4 bases and 1 base respectively, the junction contains 13 bases. The germline V gene (reference sequence) supplies CDR1 LNHDA and CDR2 SQIVND.

Sequencing was done on a sample of PBMCs or T cells enriched from blood (not recorded which). Here the chain combines TRBV19 and TRBJ1-1; a tentative D call is TRBD1 (5 bases match). This sequence was found in a young woman who had recovered from COVID-19. The bases read TGTGCCAGTAGTAGGGGCCGGCAAGAGAACACTGAAGCTTTCTTT. It is translated as CASSRGRQENTEAFF.